Described below is a single T cell receptor (beta chain) sequence and its context. In the original processing: Amplification from reference gene primers served as the basis for estimated nucleated cell counts. Clones were read by immunoSEQ multiplex PCR, and TCRdb kept only the in-frame ones, dropping some. Clone size and V and J calls were adopted from that table, with D and trimming inferred from the DNA. The top ten clones hold roughly 35% of a sample with 120,000 or so clones, 79% of them seen once. These data are taken from a study of blood T cell repertoires in COVID-19. The CDR3 covers 14 residues. The germline V and J ends were trimmed by 7 bases and 1 base, with 12 bases remaining between them. Germline assignment: CDR1 MNHEY and CDR2 SVGAGI.

The sequence was obtained from a man between 40 and 49 years old with active or convalescent COVID-19. Sequenced input: peripheral blood. The chain couples TRBV6-5 to TRBJ2-3, with D maybe TRBD2 (6 bases). CDR3 region: CASNGGMGTDTQYF. Written as DNA, the CDR3 is TGTGCCAGCAACGGCGGGATGGGCACAGATACGCAGTATTTT.